A single sample gave rise to the 30 T cell receptor beta chains below, sequenced in a study of T-cell reconstitution after alpha-beta-depleted transplantation in children (dated by TCRdb to about 2016). Library prep was done by PCR. Sequenced using an Illumina HiSeq 2500. TCR libraries were prepared with molecular barcoding, using unique molecular identifiers to normalize TCRbeta repertoire quantification. Starting from the raw public reads, TCRdb applied fastp trimming at Q25, assembled clones with MiXCR and retained in-frame beta chains. All rows with the same CDR3 protein become a single entry with the most common DNA and genes. The sample contains roughly 200,000 distinct CDR3 sequences, 6% to 7% of them found a single time. The ten largest account for around 3.1% of the sample. The sample was PBMCs from the stem cell graft donor, taken from the stem cell graft. These TCRs come from a human donor who donated a stem cell graft to a child with Wiskott-Aldrich syndrome.

In this sample, this clonotype turned up many times. The chain combines TRBV12-3 or TRBV12-4 with TRBJ1-2; possibly TRBD1 for D (6 bases). This CDR3 region has 14 residues. With 5 bases removed from V and 2 bases from J, the gap between germline ends came to 12 bases. The CDR3 region has the DNA TGTGCCAGCAGTCTTCTTACAGGGAACTATGGCTACACCTTC. This codes for CASSLLTGNYGYTF.

Ten or more counts support this clonotype. V and J are TRBV29-1 and TRBJ1-1; D remains unclear. Per the germline V gene, CDR1 is SQVTM and CDR2 is ANQGSEA. V lost 7 bases and J 0 bases, leaving 12 bases between the germline ends. This CDR3 has 13 amino acids. The CDR3 loop reads CSGLGRVNTEAFF. CDR3 DNA sequence: TGCAGCGGCCTGGGTAGGGTGAACACTGAAGCTTTCTTT.

This clonotype was seen at least ten times. The J gene is TRBJ2-5, the V gene TRBV11-3, with D uncertain. The CDR3 is 13 amino acids. In germline, CDR1 is SGHNT, CDR2 YENEEA. The V and J ends lost 0 bases and 9 bases respectively, with 11 bases between them. The CDR3 bases are TGTGCCAGCAGCTTAGAGGGATCGGGCTCCCAGTACTTC. Its translation: CASSLEGSGSQYF.

V is TRBV12-3 or TRBV12-4 and J is TRBJ2-6; possibly TRBD2 for D (5 bases). CDR3 length equals 11 residues. The V and J ends lost 8 bases and 9 bases respectively, with 8 bases between them. The DNA of the CDR3 is TGTGCCAGCCAACGGGGCAACGTCCTGACTTTC. Amino acids: CASQRGNVLTF.

This clonotype was recorded at least ten times. The chain links TRBV12-3 or TRBV12-4 to TRBJ1-5, with 7 positions matching TRBD1. The CDR3 sequence is 14 residues long. V was clipped by 3 bases and J by 2 bases; unmatched bases: 1. CDR3 in DNA: TGTGCCAGCAGTTTCGGGACAGGCAATCAGCCCCAGCATTTT. Encoded protein: CASSFGTGNQPQHF.

This clonotype was picked up many times. The chain joins TRBV15 to TRBJ2-3; TRBD2 agrees at 9 bases. CDR1 LNHNV and CDR2 YYDKDF come from the germline V gene (reference sequence). The CDR3 runs to 15 residues. V was pared by 3 bases and J by 1 base, with 2 bases of the junction left unmatched. The CDR3 DNA reads TGTGCCACCAGCAGGACTAGCGGACGCACAGATACGCAGTATTTT. Translation gives CATSRTSGRTDTQYF.

This clonotype was detected only a few times. The chain couples TRBV20-1 to TRBJ1-2; D call uncertain. CDR3 length equals 14 residues. CDR1 is DFQATT, CDR2 SNEGSKA, per germline (reference sequence). V lost 3 bases, J lost 8 bases, and 19 bases lay in between. The DNA of the CDR3 is TGCAGTGCTAGGGCGGGCGTTACAACGGAGGGCTACACCTTC. Translation gives CSARAGVTTEGYTF.

This clonotype was found many times. The DNA of the CDR3 is TGCGCCAGCAGCCAAGATGGAGCGGGAAGCACAGATACGCAGTATTTT. This gives the protein CASSQDGAGSTDTQYF. V and J are TRBV4-1 and TRBJ2-3; 7 nucleotides line up with TRBD2. V lost 0 bases and J lost 0; bases outside the gene matches: 3. The germline gives CDR1 MGHRA, CDR2 YSYEKL. The CDR3 spans 16 residues.

This clonotype appeared many times. The gene calls are TRBV7-2 and TRBJ2-3; possibly TRBD2 for D (5 bases). Germline V lookup: CDR1 SGHTA, CDR2 FQGNSA. Trimming took 2 bases from V and 2 from J, leaving 11 bases between them. The CDR3 is made up of 15 amino acids. Here the CDR3 reads CASSLIGGPTDTQYF. CDR3 DNA: TGTGCCAGCAGCTTAATAGGAGGCCCCACAGATACGCAGTATTTT.

This clonotype appeared many times. This chain joins TRBV28 and TRBJ1-2, with D tentatively TRBD1 (6 bases). The ends were cut back, 8 bases at V and 13 bases at J, with 17 bases in the middle. In germline, CDR1 is MDHEN, CDR2 SYDVKM. The CDR3 runs 11 residues. The CDR3 DNA is TGTGCCAGCCACGAGGACAGCCGGCCCACCTTC. Its protein product is CASHEDSRPTF.

This clonotype showed up many times. The V and J genes are TRBV5-1 and TRBJ1-6; the match to TRBD1 covers 7 bases. V was pared by 2 bases and J by 8 bases, with 1 base of the junction left unmatched. The germline CDR1 and CDR2 sequences are SGHRS and YFSETQ. The CDR3 runs 13 residues. CDR3 region: CASSFTGDSPLHF. CDR3 coding DNA: TGCGCCAGCAGCTTCACAGGGGATTCACCCCTCCACTTT.

Points on this clonotype: One end of the junction does not line up with germline, which may come from a read error. The chain recombines TRBV27 with TRBJ2-7; the D gene could be TRBD1 or TRBD2 (5 bases each). Germline-derived CDR1 and CDR2 are MNHEY and SMNVEV (reference sequence). This CDR3 comprises 15 residues. CDR3 nucleotides: TGTTCCAGCAGTTTGCTGGGACCTGACCAATACGAGCAGTACTTC. This translates into CSSSLLGPDQYEQYF.

This clonotype was recorded many times. The rearrangement links TRBV10-1 to TRBJ2-7; 7 bases match TRBD2. The germline gives CDR1 WNHNN, CDR2 SYGVQD (reference sequence). Unmatched junction bases numbered 12, after V lost 5 bases and J lost 5 bases. This CDR3 is built from 15 residues. The CDR3, as DNA: TGCGCCAGCAGTAGGGGACTACTGGGCCGGGACGAGCAGTACTTC. It is translated as CASSRGLLGRDEQYF.

This chain links TRBV30 with TRBJ1-1; weak D call: TRBD1 (5 bases). CDR1 is GTSNPN and CDR2 is SVGIG in the germline V gene (reference sequence). The length of the CDR3 is 12 residues. V was pared by 5 bases and J by 1 base, with 8 bases between. This CDR3 is CAWGHSNTEAFF. The CDR3 bases are TGTGCCTGGGGACATTCGAACACTGAAGCTTTCTTT.

This clonotype was observed many times. The chain has TRBV10-3 and TRBJ2-3; D is unresolved. This CDR3 spans 15 amino acids. Germline V gives CDR1 ENHRY, CDR2 SYGVKD. V was cut by 10 bases and J by 4 bases, with 21 bases left in between. For the CDR3, the DNA is TGTGCCACCGGCCCCCACCAGGATAGAGCAGATACGCAGTATTTT. The encoded protein is CATGPHQDRADTQYF.

This clonotype appeared many times. The chain uses TRBV27 and TRBJ2-7; TRBD2 agrees at 9 bases. Germline assignment: CDR1 MNHEY and CDR2 SMNVEV (reference sequence). The length of the CDR3 is 16 residues. The V segment lost 0 bases and the J segment 1 base; nucleotides outside the gene matches: 4. Written as DNA, the CDR3 is TGTGCCAGCAGTTTATCGGGCGGGGGGGCTTCCTACGAGCAGTACTTC. Protein: CASSLSGGGASYEQYF.

This clonotype occurred many times. This chain links TRBV7-2 with TRBJ2-5; the D is unclear. V lost 3 bases, J lost 5 bases, and 10 bases lay in between. Germline V CDR1 and CDR2: SGHTA, FQGNSA. The CDR3 spans 13 residues. The CDR3 sequence: CASSFLGWETQYF. CDR3 nucleotide sequence: TGTGCCAGCAGCTTTCTGGGATGGGAGACCCAGTACTTC.

This clonotype was seen at least ten times. J is TRBJ2-7 and V is TRBV27; D perhaps matches TRBD2 (7 bases). The CDR3 is 16 amino acids. The V end was cut by 5 bases, the J end by 3 bases, with 20 bases between. The germline gives CDR1 MNHEY, CDR2 SMNVEV (reference sequence). CDR3 residues: CASSPGGQFKFYEQYF. The CDR3 DNA sequence: TGTGCCAGCAGTCCGGGGGGACAATTTAAATTCTACGAGCAGTACTTC.

About this clonotype: This may be a read error: a much more frequent sequence differs by one nucleotide. This chain uses TRBV24-1 with TRBJ2-7; D gene ambiguous. Germline V gene sequence: CDR1 KGHDR, CDR2 SFDVKD. The CDR3 consists of 13 residues. CDR3 protein: CAISDLSQTEQYF. CDR3 in DNA: TGTGCCATCAGTGATTTATCACAGACCGAGCAGTACTTC.

The J gene is TRBJ2-2, the V gene TRBV2; the D gene is possibly TRBD2 (5 bases). CDR1 and CDR2 from the germline V gene are SNHLY and FYNNEI. This CDR3 has 15 amino acids. Trimming took off 4 bases at V and 0 bases at J, with 9 bases between the two ends. CDR3 in amino acids: CASSGGQSNTGELFF. The CDR3 DNA follows: TGTGCCAGCAGTGGAGGGCAATCGAACACCGGGGAGCTGTTTTTT.

This clonotype showed up just a few times. The gene calls are TRBV5-6 and TRBJ1-1; D ambiguous. Germline lookup yields CDR1 SGHDT and CDR2 YYEEEE. CDR3 length: 14 residues. The germline V and J ends were trimmed by 2 bases and 5 bases, with 13 bases remaining between them. DNA of the CDR3: TGTGCCAGCAGCTTCGGTTCGCCCGGGACTGAAGCTTTCTTT. Translating gives CASSFGSPGTEAFF. The whole variable domain, remainder taken from reference TRBV5-6 and TRBJ1-1, is DAGVTQSPTHLIKTRGQQVTLRCSPKSGHDTVSWYQQALGQGPQFIFQYYEEEERQRGNFPDRFSGHQFPNYSSELNVNALLLGDSALYLCASSFGSPGTEAFFGQGTRLTVV.

This clonotype was observed many times. The genes are TRBV6-2 or TRBV6-3 and TRBJ2-7; D call uncertain. Trimming stripped 3 bases from V and 2 bases from J, with 11 bases between. This CDR3 is 14 amino acids long. Per the germline V gene, CDR1 is MNHEY and CDR2 is SVGEGT. The CDR3 DNA follows: TGTGCCAGCAGTTATATGGCGGAGACCTACGAGCAGTACTTC. Translated, it gives CASSYMAETYEQYF.

This clonotype was found many times. This chain links TRBV10-3 with TRBJ2-7; TRBD1 matches at 10 bases. This CDR3 has 17 amino acids. CDR1 and CDR2 (germline): ENHRY, SYGVKD. V trimming: 4 bases; J trimming: 6 bases; junction bases outside the gene matches: 15. The CDR3 protein is CAISGRGTGTGEGEQYF. In DNA form, the CDR3 reads TGTGCCATCAGTGGTCGGGGAACCGGGACAGGGGAAGGCGAGCAGTACTTC.

This clonotype was seen a few times. This chain uses TRBV3-1 with TRBJ2-1; 9 nucleotides agree with TRBD2. Germline V gene data show CDR1 as LGHDT and CDR2 as YNNKEL (reference sequence). Trimming removed 0 bases from V and 0 bases from J; junction bases left unmatched: 9. There are 19 residues in the CDR3. DNA of the CDR3: TGTGCCAGCAGCCAAGAGCGCGGGGGGGTCGGAAGCTCCTACAATGAGCAGTTCTTC. Encoded protein: CASSQERGGVGSSYNEQFF.

This clonotype was counted many times. The chain couples TRBV20-1 to TRBJ1-2; unclear D gene. Germline values: CDR1 DFQATT, CDR2 SNEGSKA (reference sequence). Trimming took 3 bases from V and 4 from J, leaving 15 bases between them. There are 14 residues in the CDR3. CDR3 coding DNA: TGCAGTGCTAGCGGCAGCCCCCTCGGCTATGGCTACACCTTC. It specifies CSASGSPLGYGYTF.

V usage is TRBV5-1 and J usage is TRBJ2-7; 8 positions match TRBD2. The CDR3 length is 14 residues. J lost 3 bases, V lost 7 bases, and 9 bases had no gene match. Germline-derived CDR1 and CDR2 are SGHRS and YFSETQ. CDR3 DNA sequence: TGCGCCAGCGGGGGAGGAGCGGGAGACTACGAGCAGTACTTC. The encoded protein is CASGGGAGDYEQYF. Complete variable domain (other parts from reference TRBV5-1 and TRBJ2-7): KAGVTQTPRYLIKTRGQQVTLSCSPISGHRSVSWYQQTPGQGLQFLFEYFSETQRNKGNFPGRFSGRQFSNSRSEMNVSTLELGDSALYLCASGGGAGDYEQYFGPGTRLTVT.

Note on this clonotype: It may be a read error: a sequence one base away is much more abundant. The chain recombines TRBV12-3 or TRBV12-4 with TRBJ2-3; 9 positions match TRBD2. This CDR3 spans 16 amino acids. The CDR3 spells CASSLGLAGTADTQCF. In DNA form, the CDR3 reads TGTGCCAGCAGTTTAGGGCTAGCGGGAACGGCAGATACGCAGTGTTTT.

V and J are TRBV6-2 or TRBV6-3 and TRBJ2-1; a possible D gene is TRBD2 (7 bases). CDR1 and CDR2 (germline): MNHEY, SVGEGT. This CDR3 is built from 14 residues. V was clipped by 7 bases and J by 4 bases, with 14 bases between them. The CDR3 is CASIRGGGYNEQFF. CDR3 bases: TGTGCCAGCATTCGGGGAGGGGGATACAATGAGCAGTTCTTC.

This clonotype was seen ten or more times. The V call is TRBV24-1, the J call TRBJ1-2, with D possibly matching TRBD1 (5 bases). Germline-derived CDR1 and CDR2 are KGHDR and SFDVKD. The CDR3 covers 15 residues. V was trimmed by 4 bases and J by 2 bases, leaving 13 bases between them. CDR3 in DNA: TGTGCCACCAGTGAATCAGGGCGTCTAAACTATGGCTACACCTTC. Translation: CATSESGRLNYGYTF.

This clonotype was counted at least ten times. This chain links TRBV6-5 with TRBJ2-1, with D perhaps matching TRBD1 or TRBD2 (5 bases each). This CDR3 contains 19 residues. V dropped 0 bases and J dropped 3 bases, with 21 bases sitting between them. Germline CDR1 and CDR2: MNHEY and SVGAGI. The chain's CDR3 is CASSYSIGAGVGLYNEQFF. CDR3 bases: TGTGCCAGCAGTTACTCGATTGGGGCCGGGGTCGGACTCTACAATGAGCAGTTCTTC.